The 10 T cell receptor beta chains below were found in one sample sequenced in a study of shared T cell receptors in the human thymus. The table came from immunoSEQ multiplex PCR; TCRdb's copy has only in-frame clones and leaves some out. The table lists roughly 660,000 clones, more than 75% of them singletons. These same data were also listed under a study on human thymus T cells.

The sequenced sample was thymocytes. The source is a boy under three years old with a congenital heart defect.

This chain connects TRBV27 to TRBJ1-1; 11 bases line up with TRBD1. CDR1 and CDR2 (germline): MNHEY, SMNVEV (reference sequence). The CDR3 has 14 residues. Germline trimming cut 5 bases from V and 7 bases from J; bases unmatched to any gene: 6. The CDR3 protein is CASSQGQGGNEAFF. CDR3 coding DNA: TGTGCCAGCAGTCAGGGACAGGGGGGTAATGAAGCTTTCTTT.

The chain has TRBV5-1 and TRBJ2-3, with TRBD2 matching over 8 bases. The germline gives CDR1 SGHRS, CDR2 YFSETQ. V lost 1 base and J lost 2; bases outside the gene matches: 6. The CDR3 covers 16 residues. The CDR3 coding sequence is TGCGCCAGCAGCTTGCCCGGGACTAGACACACAGATACGCAGTATTTT. It yields the protein CASSLPGTRHTDTQYF.

The chain combines TRBV5-4 with TRBJ1-1, with 7 bases identical to TRBD1. This CDR3 contains 17 residues. Germline V CDR1 and CDR2: SGHNT, YYREEE (reference sequence). V trimming: 0 bases; J trimming: 0 bases; junction bases outside the gene matches: 8. For the CDR3, the DNA is TGTGCCAGCAGCTTGGTAGGGGACAGCCCCATGAACACTGAAGCTTTCTTT. It translates to CASSLVGDSPMNTEAFF.

J is TRBJ2-7 and V is TRBV2; weak D call: TRBD1 (5 bases). There are 12 residues in the CDR3. Germline V gene lookup returns CDR1 SNHLY and CDR2 FYNNEI. The V gene lost 9 bases and the J gene lost 2 bases, with 11 bases spanning the gap. The CDR3 nucleotides read TGTGCCAGTAGGGGAATTCCCTACGAGCAGTACTTC. It specifies CASRGIPYEQYF.

The chain recombines TRBV4-2 with TRBJ2-2, with a tentative D call TRBD2 (6 bases). From germline, CDR1 is LGHNA and CDR2 YNFKEQ. CDR3 size: 16 residues. With 0 bases removed from V and 0 bases from J, the gap between germline ends came to 8 bases. The CDR3 here is CASSQEERANTGELFF. CDR3 DNA sequence: TGTGCCAGCAGCCAAGAGGAGCGGGCGAACACCGGGGAGCTGTTTTTT.

This rearrangement joins TRBV27 to TRBJ1-1; D possibly corresponds to TRBD1 (6 bases). Trimming removed 8 bases at V and 3 bases at J, with 13 bases between. The germline V gene has CDR1 MNHEY and CDR2 SMNVEV (reference sequence). The CDR3 sequence is 13 residues long. Here the CDR3 DNA reads TGTGCCAGCCGAGGGGGGGCCCACACTGAAGCTTTCTTT. Protein sequence: CASRGGAHTEAFF.

The chain employs TRBV11-2 and TRBJ2-5, with 16 bases fitting TRBD2. The closer fit of TRBJ2-7 to the DNA end suggests the J call may be wrong. The CDR3 extends over 17 amino acids. Germline CDR1 reads SGHAT; CDR2 reads FQNNGV. CDR3 loop: CASGTSGRALTEGEQYF. In DNA form, the CDR3 reads TGTGCCAGCGGGACTAGCGGGAGGGCCCTTACGGAGGGCGAGCAGTACTTC.

The chain recombines TRBV6-5 with TRBJ2-5, with 7 positions matching TRBD1. TRBJ2-7 explains the end of the DNA better; the J call may be wrong. Germline CDR1 is MNHEY and CDR2 is SVGAGI. The CDR3 covers 14 residues. This chain's CDR3 is CASSYVVGGFEQYF. The DNA for the CDR3 is TGTGCCAGCAGTTACGTCGTAGGGGGCTTCGAGCAGTACTTC.

This clone was counted a single time. The J gene is TRBJ1-2, the V gene TRBV5-8, with 9 bases matching TRBD1. Trimming at V came to 4 bases and at J to 8 bases, leaving 6 bases not matched to a gene. The CDR3 loop spans 13 amino acids. Germline-derived CDR1 and CDR2 are SGHTS and YDEGEE. The CDR3 DNA sequence: TGTGCCAGCAGCCCCTGGACAGGGGTCGGCTACACCTTC. Its protein product is CASSPWTGVGYTF.

This clone was counted once. The chain couples TRBV5-4 to TRBJ2-3; 8 bases align to TRBD1. CDR3 length: 16 amino acids. J lost 0 bases, V lost 3 bases, and 6 bases had no gene match. Looked up from germline, CDR1 is SGHNT and CDR2 is YYREEE (reference sequence). The CDR3 sequence is CASSSGQVGSTDTQYF. CDR3 sequence (DNA): TGTGCCAGCAGCTCGGGACAGGTGGGGAGCACAGATACGCAGTATTTT.